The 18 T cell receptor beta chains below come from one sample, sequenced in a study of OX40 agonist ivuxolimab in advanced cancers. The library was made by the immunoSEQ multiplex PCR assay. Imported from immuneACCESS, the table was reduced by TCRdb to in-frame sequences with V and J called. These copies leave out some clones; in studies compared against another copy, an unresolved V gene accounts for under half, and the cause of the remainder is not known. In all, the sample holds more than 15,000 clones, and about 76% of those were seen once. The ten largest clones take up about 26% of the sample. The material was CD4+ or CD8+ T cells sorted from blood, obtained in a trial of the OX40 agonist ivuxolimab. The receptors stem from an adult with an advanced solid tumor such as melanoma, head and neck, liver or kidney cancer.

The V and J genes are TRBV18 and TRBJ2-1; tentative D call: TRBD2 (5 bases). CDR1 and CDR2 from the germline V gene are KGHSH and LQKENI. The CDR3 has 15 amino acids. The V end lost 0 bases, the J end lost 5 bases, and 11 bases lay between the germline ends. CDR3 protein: CASSPPNSGHNEQFF. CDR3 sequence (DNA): TGTGCCAGCTCACCACCGAACAGCGGACACAATGAGCAGTTCTTC.

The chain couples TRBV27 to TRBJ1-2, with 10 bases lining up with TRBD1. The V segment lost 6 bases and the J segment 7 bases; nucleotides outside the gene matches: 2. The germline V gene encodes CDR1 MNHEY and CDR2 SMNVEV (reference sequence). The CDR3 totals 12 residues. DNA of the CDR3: TGTGCCAGCAGGACAGGGGGCAGTGGCTACACCTTC. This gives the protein CASRTGGSGYTF.

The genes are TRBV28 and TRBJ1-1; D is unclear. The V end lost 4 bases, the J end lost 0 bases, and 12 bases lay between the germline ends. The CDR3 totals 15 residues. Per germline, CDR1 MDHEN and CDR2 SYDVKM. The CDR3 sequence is CASSSAAGMNTEAFF. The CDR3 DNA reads TGTGCCAGCAGTTCGGCAGCTGGAATGAACACTGAAGCTTTCTTT.

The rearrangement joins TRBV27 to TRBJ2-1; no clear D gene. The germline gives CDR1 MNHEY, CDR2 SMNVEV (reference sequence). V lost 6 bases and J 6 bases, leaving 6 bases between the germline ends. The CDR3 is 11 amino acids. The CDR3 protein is CASRGSNEQFF. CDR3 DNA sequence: TGTGCCAGCAGGGGATCCAATGAGCAGTTCTTC.

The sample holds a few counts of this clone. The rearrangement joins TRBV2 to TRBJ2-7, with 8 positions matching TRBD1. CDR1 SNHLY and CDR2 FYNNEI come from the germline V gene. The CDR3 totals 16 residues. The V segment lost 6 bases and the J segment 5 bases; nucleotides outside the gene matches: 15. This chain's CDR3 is CASRGDLDRVGDEQYF. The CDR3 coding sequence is TGTGCCAGCAGAGGAGATTTGGACAGGGTGGGGGACGAGCAGTACTTC.

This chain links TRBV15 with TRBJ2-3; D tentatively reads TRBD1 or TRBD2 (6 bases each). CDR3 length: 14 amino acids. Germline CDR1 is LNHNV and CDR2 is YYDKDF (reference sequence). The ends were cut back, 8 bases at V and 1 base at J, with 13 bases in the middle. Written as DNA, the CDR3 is TGTGCCACCGCAGGGGTAGCGGGCACAGATACGCAGTATTTT. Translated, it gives CATAGVAGTDTQYF.

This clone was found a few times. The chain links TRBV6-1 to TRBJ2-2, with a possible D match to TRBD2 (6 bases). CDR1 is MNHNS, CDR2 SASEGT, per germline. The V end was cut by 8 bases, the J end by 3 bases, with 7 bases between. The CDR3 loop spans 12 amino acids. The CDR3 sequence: CASSGDTGELFF. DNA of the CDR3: TGTGCCAGCTCGGGGGACACCGGGGAGCTGTTTTTT.

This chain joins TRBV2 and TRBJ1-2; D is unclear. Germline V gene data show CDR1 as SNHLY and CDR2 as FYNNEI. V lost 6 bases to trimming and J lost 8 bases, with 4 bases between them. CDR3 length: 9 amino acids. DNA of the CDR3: TGTGCCAGCAGAGGCGGCTACACCTTC. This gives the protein CASRGGYTF.

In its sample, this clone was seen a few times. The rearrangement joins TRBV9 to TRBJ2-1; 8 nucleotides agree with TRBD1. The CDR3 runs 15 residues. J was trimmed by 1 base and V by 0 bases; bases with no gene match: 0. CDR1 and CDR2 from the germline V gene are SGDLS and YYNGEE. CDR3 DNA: TGTGCCAGCAGCGTAGGGACAGGGTCCTACAATGAGCAGTTCTTC. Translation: CASSVGTGSYNEQFF. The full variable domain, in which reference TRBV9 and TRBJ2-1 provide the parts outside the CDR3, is DSGVTQTPKHLITATGQRVTLRCSPRSGDLSVYWYQQSLDQGLQFLIQYYNGEERAKGNILERFSAQQFPDLHSELNLSSLELGDSALYFCASSVGTGSYNEQFFGPGTRLTVL.

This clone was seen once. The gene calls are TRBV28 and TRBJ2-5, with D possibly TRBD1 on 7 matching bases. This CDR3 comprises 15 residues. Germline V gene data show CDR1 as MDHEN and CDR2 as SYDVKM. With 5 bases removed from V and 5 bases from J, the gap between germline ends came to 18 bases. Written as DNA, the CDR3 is TGTGCCAGCAGTCCGACAGGGTGGCGGGACGAGACCCAGTACTTC. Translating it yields CASSPTGWRDETQYF.

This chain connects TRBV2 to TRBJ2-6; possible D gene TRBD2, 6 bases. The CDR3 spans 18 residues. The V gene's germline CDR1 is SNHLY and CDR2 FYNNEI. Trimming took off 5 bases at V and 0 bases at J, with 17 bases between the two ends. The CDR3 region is CASSPWEVISSGANVLTF. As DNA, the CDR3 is TGTGCCAGCAGTCCTTGGGAGGTGATAAGCTCTGGGGCCAACGTCCTGACTTTC.

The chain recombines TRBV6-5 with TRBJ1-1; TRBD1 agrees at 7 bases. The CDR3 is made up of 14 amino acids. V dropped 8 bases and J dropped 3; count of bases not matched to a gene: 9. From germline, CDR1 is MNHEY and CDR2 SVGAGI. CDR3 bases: TGTGCCAGCTCCTCAGGGGGGGCTGACACTGAAGCTTTCTTT. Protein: CASSSGGADTEAFF.

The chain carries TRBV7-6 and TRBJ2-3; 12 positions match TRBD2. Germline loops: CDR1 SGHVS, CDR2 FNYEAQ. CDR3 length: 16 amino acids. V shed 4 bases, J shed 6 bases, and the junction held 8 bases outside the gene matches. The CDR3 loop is CASSSPSGRGGDTQYF. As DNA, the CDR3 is TGTGCCAGCAGCTCGCCTAGCGGGAGGGGTGGGGATACGCAGTATTTT.

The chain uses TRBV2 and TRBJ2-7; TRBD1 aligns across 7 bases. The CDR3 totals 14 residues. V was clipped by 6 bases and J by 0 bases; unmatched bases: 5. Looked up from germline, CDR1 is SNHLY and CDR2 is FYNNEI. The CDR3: CASRPRDSSYEQYF. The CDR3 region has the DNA TGTGCCAGCAGACCCCGGGACAGCTCCTACGAGCAGTACTTC.

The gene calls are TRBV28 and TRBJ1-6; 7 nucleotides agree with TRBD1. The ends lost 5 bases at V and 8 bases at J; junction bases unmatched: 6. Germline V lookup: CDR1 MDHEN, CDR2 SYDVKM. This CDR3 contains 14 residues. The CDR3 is CASSLGTADSPLHF. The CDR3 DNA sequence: TGTGCCAGCAGTCTTGGGACAGCTGATTCACCCCTCCACTTT.

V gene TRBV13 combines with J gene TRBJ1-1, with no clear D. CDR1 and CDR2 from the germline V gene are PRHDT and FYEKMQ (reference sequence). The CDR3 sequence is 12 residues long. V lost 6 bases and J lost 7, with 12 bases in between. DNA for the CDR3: TGTGCCAGCAGTGATCGGAGGGATGAAGCTTTCTTT. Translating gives CASSDRRDEAFF. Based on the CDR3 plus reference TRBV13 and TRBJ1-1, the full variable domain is AAGVIQSPRHLIKEKRETATLKCYPIPRHDTVYWYQQGPGQDPQFLISFYEKMQSDKGSIPDRFSAQQFSDYHSELNMSSLELGDSALYFCASSDRRDEAFFGQGTRLTVV.

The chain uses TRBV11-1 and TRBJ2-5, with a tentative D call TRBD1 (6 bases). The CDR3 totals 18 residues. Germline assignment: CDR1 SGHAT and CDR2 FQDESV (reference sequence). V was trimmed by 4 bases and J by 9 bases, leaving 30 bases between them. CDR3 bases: TGTGCCAGCAGCTCTAACCACCTTGGCGGACGGGACAAAGCGGCCCAGTACTTC. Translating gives CASSSNHLGGRDKAAQYF.

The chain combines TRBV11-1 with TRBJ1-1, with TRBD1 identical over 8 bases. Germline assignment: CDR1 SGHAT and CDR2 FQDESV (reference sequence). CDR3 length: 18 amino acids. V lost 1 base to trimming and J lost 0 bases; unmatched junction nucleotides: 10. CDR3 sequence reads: CASSLGRQGIYLNTEAFF. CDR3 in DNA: TGTGCCAGCAGCTTAGGCAGACAGGGGATATACTTGAACACTGAAGCTTTCTTT. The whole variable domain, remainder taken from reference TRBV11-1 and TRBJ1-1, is EAEVAQSPRYKITEKSQAVAFWCDPISGHATLYWYRQILGQGPELLVQFQDESVVDDSQLPKDRFSAERLKGVDSTLKIQPAELGDSAMYLCASSLGRQGIYLNTEAFFGQGTRLTVV.